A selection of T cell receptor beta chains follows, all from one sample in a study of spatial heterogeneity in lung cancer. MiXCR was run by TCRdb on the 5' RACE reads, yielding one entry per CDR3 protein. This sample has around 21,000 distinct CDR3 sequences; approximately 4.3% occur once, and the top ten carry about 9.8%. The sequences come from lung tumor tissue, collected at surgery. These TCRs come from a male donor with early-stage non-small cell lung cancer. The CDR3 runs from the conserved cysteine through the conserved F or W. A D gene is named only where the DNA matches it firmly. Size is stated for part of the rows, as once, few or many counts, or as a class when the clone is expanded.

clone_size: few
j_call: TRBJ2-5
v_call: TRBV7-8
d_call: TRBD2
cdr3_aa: CASSSPERGGRETQYF
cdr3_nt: TGTGCCAGCAGCTCCCCGGAGCGGGGGGGCCGGGAGACCCAGTACTTC

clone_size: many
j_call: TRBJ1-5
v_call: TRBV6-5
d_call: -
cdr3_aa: CASSPDGPGQPQHF
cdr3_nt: TGTGCCAGCAGTCCGGACGGTCCGGGGCAGCCCCAGCATTTT

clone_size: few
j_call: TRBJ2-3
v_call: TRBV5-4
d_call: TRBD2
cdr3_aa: CASNPGGLAIWDTQYF
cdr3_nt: TGTGCCAGTAACCCCGGGGGACTAGCGATCTGGGATACGCAGTATTTT

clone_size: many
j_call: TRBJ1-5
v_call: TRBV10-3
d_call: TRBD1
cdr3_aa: CAISSGQGDQPQHF
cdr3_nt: TGTGCCATCAGTTCCGGACAGGGGGATCAGCCCCAGCATTTT

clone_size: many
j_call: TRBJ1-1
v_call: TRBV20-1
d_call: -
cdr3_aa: CSARIRALGPLNTEAFF
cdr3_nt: TGCAGTGCTAGAATTCGGGCACTTGGGCCCCTTAACACTGAAGCTTTCTTT

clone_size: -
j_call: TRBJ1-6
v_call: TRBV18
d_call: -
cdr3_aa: CASSPGPPRPNSPLHF
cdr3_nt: TGTGCCAGCTCACCAGGTCCCCCTAGGCCGAATTCACCCCTCCACTTT

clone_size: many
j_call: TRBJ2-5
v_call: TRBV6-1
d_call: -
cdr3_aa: CASRWFGSMETQYF
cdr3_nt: TGTGCCAGCAGGTGGTTTGGGTCGATGGAGACCCAGTACTTC

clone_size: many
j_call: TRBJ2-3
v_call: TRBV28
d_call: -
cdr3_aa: CASKIDRGSTDTQYF
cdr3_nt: TGTGCCAGCAAAATAGATAGAGGTAGCACAGATACGCAGTATTTT

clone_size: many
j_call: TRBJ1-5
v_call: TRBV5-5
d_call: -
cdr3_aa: CASSLAPGTNQPQHF
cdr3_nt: TGTGCCAGCAGCTTGGCTCCAGGGACGAATCAGCCCCAGCATTTT

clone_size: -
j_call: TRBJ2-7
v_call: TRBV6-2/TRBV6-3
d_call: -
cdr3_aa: CASSRTEAYEQYF
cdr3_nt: TGTGCCAGCAGCCGGACAGAGGCCTACGAGCAGTACTTC

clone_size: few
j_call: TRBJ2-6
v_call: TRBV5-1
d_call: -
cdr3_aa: CASSLDATGANVLTF
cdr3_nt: TGCGCCAGCAGCTTGGATGCTACTGGGGCCAACGTCCTGACTTTC

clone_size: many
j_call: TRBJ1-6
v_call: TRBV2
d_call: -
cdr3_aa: CASTSSWTPLHF
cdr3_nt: TGTGCCAGCACCTCTTCTTGGACACCCCTCCACTTT

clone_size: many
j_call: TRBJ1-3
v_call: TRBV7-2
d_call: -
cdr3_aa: CASRIASGNTIYF
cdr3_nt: TGTGCCAGCAGAATCGCCTCTGGAAACACCATATATTTT

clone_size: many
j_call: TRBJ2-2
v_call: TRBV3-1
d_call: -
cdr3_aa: CASNTRAGANTGELFF
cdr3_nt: TGTGCCAGCAACACACGGGCCGGGGCGAACACCGGGGAGCTGTTTTTT

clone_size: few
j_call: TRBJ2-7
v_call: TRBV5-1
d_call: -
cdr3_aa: CASSLWGGSDPYEQYF
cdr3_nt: TGCGCCAGCAGCTTGTGGGGGGGCTCTGATCCCTACGAGCAGTACTTC

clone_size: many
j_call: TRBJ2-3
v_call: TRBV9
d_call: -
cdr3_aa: CASSVNDGRQALGTDTQYF
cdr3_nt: TGTGCCAGCAGCGTAAACGACGGGCGGCAGGCGCTCGGGACAGATACGCAGTATTTT

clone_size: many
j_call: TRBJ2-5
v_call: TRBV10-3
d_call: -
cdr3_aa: CAISGGALQETQYF
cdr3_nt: TGTGCCATCAGTGGGGGCGCTCTCCAAGAGACCCAGTACTTC

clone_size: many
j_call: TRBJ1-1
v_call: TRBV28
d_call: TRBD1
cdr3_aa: CASTPGQNLNTEAFF
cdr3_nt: TGTGCCAGCACCCCGGGACAGAACTTGAACACTGAAGCTTTCTTT

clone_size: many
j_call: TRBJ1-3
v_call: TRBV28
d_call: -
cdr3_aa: CASSPDRTFSGNTIYF
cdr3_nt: TGTGCCAGCAGCCCCGACAGGACCTTCTCTGGAAACACCATATATTTT

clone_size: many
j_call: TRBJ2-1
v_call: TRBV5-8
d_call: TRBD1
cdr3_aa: CASSLVQGPRNEQFF
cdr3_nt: TGTGCCAGCAGCTTGGTACAGGGGCCGCGCAATGAGCAGTTCTTC

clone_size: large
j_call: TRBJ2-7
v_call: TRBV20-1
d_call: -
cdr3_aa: CSARARGDPLREQYF
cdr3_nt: TGCAGTGCTAGGGCCCGAGGGGACCCCCTTCGCGAGCAGTACTTC

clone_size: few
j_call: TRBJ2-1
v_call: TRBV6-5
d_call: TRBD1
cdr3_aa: CASSYGQDWYEQFF
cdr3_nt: TGTGCCAGCAGTTACGGACAGGATTGGTATGAGCAGTTCTTC

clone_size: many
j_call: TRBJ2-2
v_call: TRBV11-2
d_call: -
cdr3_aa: CASSLGLIGELFF
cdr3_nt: TGTGCCAGCAGCCTAGGACTGATCGGGGAGCTGTTTTTT

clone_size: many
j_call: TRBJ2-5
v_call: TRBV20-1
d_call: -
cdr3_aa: CSASRRRGTQYF
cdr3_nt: TGCAGTGCTAGCCGCCGGCGAGGAACCCAGTACTTC

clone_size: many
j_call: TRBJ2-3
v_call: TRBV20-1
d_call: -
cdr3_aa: CSARDGPAGGKDTQYF
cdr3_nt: TGCAGTGCTAGAGATGGTCCAGCGGGTGGAAAAGATACGCAGTATTTT

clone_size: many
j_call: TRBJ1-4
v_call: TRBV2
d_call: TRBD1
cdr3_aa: CASSTPDRGNEKLFF
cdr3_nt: TGTGCCAGCAGTACCCCAGACAGGGGAAATGAAAAACTGTTTTTT

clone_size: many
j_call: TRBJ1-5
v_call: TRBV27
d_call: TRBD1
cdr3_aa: CASGRGTGNNQPQHF
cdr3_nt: TGTGCCAGCGGTAGAGGGACAGGGAACAATCAGCCCCAGCATTTT

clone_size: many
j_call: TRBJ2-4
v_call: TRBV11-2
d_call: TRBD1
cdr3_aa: CASSLEGQRQGQYF
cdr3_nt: TGTGCCAGCAGCTTAGAGGGACAGCGCCAGGGGCAGTACTTC

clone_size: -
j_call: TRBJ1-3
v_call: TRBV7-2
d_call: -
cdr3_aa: CASSLGGLGLTNTIYF
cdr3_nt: TGTGCCAGCAGCTTAGGAGGTTTGGGGTTGACCAACACCATATATTTT

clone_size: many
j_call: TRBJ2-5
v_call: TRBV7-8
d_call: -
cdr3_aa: CASLRGAGGVFSQETQYF
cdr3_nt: TGTGCCAGCCTCCGGGGGGCCGGAGGTGTTTTTAGCCAAGAGACCCAGTACTTC

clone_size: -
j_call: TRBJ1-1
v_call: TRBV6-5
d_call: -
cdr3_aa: CASSSPDKTTEAFF
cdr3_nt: TGTGCCAGCAGCTCCCCGGACAAGACCACTGAAGCTTTCTTT

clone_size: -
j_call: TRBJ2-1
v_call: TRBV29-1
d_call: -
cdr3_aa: CSQTGTIYNEQFF
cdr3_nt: TGCAGCCAAACCGGGACAATTTACAATGAGCAGTTCTTC

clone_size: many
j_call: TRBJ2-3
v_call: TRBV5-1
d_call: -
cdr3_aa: CASSLAVRADTQYF
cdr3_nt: TGCGCCAGCAGCTTGGCTGTCAGGGCAGATACGCAGTATTTT

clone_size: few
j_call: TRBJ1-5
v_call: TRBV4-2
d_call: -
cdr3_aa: CASSQDPQGTAAGGQPQHF
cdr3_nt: TGTGCCAGCAGCCAAGATCCGCAGGGAACCGCCGCAGGTGGTCAGCCCCAGCATTTT

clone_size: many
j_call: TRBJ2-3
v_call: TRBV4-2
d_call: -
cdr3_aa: CASSHASTDTQYF
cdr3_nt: TGTGCCAGCAGCCACGCGAGCACAGATACGCAGTATTTT

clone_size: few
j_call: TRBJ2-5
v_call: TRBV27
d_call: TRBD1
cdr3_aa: CASSSWAGGPRETQYF
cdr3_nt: TGTGCCAGCAGTTCATGGGCAGGGGGCCCTCGGGAGACCCAGTACTTC

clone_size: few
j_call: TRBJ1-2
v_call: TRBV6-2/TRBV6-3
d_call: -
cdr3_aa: CASSRSGSNYGYTF
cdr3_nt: TGTGCCAGCAGCCGCAGTGGTTCTAACTATGGCTACACCTTC

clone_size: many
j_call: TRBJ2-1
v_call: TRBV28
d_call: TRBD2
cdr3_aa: CASSSIEMSGRAYNEQFF
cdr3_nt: TGTGCCAGCAGTTCTATAGAGATGAGCGGGAGGGCCTACAATGAGCAGTTCTTC

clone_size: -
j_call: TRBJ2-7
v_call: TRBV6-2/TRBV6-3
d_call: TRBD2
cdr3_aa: CASSPASGWNSYEQYF
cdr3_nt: TGTGCCAGCAGTCCGGCTAGCGGGTGGAACTCCTACGAGCAGTACTTC

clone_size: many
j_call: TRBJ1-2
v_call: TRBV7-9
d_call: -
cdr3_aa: CASSPGPVQDGGYTF
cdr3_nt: TGTGCCAGCAGTCCTGGGCCGGTACAGGACGGTGGCTACACCTTC

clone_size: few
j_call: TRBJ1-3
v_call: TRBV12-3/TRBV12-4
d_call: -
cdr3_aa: CASSFILVTGLFSGNTIYF
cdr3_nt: TGTGCCAGCAGTTTTATCCTTGTTACAGGGTTGTTTTCTGGAAACACCATATATTTT

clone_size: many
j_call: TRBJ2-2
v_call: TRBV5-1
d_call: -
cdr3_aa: CASRGEAVNTGELFF
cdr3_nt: TGCGCCAGCAGAGGGGAAGCGGTTAACACCGGGGAGCTGTTTTTT

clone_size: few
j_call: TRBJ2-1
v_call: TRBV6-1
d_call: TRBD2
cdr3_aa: CASRLSGENFYNEQFF
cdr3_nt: TGTGCCAGCAGGCTTAGCGGGGAGAACTTCTACAATGAGCAGTTCTTC

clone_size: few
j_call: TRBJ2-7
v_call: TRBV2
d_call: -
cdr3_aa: CANLRDISSYEQYF
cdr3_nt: TGTGCCAACCTCCGGGACATCAGCTCCTACGAGCAGTACTTC

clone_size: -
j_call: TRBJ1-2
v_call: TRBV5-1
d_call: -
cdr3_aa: CASSLTGSGYGYTF
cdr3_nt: TGCGCCAGCAGCTTGACAGGGTCAGGCTATGGCTACACCTTC

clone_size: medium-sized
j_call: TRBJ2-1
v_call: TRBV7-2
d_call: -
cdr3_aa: CASSLGRYNEQFF
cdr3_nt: TGTGCCAGCAGCTTAGGTCGTTACAATGAGCAGTTCTTC

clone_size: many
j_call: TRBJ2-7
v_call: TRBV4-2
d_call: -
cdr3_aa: CASSQVGDEQYF
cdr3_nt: TGTGCCAGCAGTCAGGTTGGGGACGAGCAGTACTTC

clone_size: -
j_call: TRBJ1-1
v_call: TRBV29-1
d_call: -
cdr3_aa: CSATLMQGNTEAFF
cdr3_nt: TGCAGCGCTACCTTAATGCAGGGGAACACTGAAGCTTTCTTT

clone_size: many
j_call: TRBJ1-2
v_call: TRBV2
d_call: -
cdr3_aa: CASSEGGDGYTF
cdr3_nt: TGTGCCAGCAGTGAAGGGGGGGACGGCTACACCTTC

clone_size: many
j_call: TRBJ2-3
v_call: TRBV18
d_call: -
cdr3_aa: CASSPGQDTQYF
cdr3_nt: TGTGCCAGCTCACCGGGCCAAGATACGCAGTATTTT

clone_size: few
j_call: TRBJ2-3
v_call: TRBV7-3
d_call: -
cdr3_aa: CASSLGGTDTQYF
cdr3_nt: TGTGCCAGCAGCTTAGGAGGCACAGATACGCAGTATTTT

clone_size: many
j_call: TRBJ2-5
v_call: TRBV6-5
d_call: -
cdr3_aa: CASSSYRVQETQYF
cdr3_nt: TGTGCCAGCAGTTCCTACAGGGTGCAAGAGACCCAGTACTTC

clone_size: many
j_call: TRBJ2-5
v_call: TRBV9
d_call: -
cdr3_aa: CASSVDSKWETQYF
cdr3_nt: TGTGCCAGCAGCGTAGATAGCAAATGGGAGACCCAGTACTTC

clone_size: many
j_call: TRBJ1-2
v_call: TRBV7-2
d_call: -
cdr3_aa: CASSPNWDGYTF
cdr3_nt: TGTGCCAGCAGCCCTAACTGGGATGGCTACACCTTC

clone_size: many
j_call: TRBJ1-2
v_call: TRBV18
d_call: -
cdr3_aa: CASSPPSRDDGYTF
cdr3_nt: TGTGCCAGCTCACCACCAAGCAGGGATGATGGCTACACCTTC